These 22 T cell receptor beta chains were all obtained from the same sample, sequenced in a study of T cells in Graves' hyperthyroidism and ophthalmopathy (dated by TCRdb to 2018 to 2020). Libraries were made using multiplex PCR. Sequencing relied on an Illumina HiSeq 2000. The TCR beta CDR3 regions were amplified from RNA transcripts. The first round of RT-PCR for the TCR CDR3 was performed with the HTBI primer set and the Qiagen OneStep RT-PCR kit. TCRdb reran the public reads through fastp at Q25 and MiXCR, keeping productive beta chains. All rows with the same CDR3 protein become a single entry with the most common DNA and genes. The sample includes 490,000 or so distinct CDR3 sequences, with just under 20% observed a single time. Around 50% of the sample is taken by the ten largest. The sequencing sample was made of blood. These receptors originate from a man aged 40-49 years with Graves' ophthalmopathy.

As DNA, the CDR3 is TGTGCCATCAGTGGGTCGGAGCGGGGGGCAACAGATACGCAGTATTTT. Amino acids: CAISGSERGATDTQYF. The genes are TRBV10-3 and TRBJ2-3, with 9 bases fitting TRBD2. Trimming took 4 bases from V and 3 from J; bases not matched to a gene: 8. CDR1 and CDR2 (germline): ENHRY, SYGVKD. The CDR3 has 16 residues.

In its sample, this clonotype was seen a few times. The gene calls are TRBV4-2 and TRBJ2-1, with 8 bases matching TRBD2. CDR1 and CDR2 (germline): LGHNA, YNFKEQ. CDR3 length: 15 residues. Trimming at V came to 3 bases and at J to 10 bases, leaving 11 bases not matched to a gene. The CDR3 reads CASSHGTRGVEEQFF. The CDR3 DNA is TGTGCCAGCAGCCACGGGACTAGGGGGGTTGAGGAGCAGTTCTTC.

This clonotype was counted a few times. V usage is TRBV12-3 or TRBV12-4 and J usage is TRBJ1-6; D is undetermined. The CDR3 covers 14 residues. V was clipped by 0 bases and J by 6 bases, with 6 bases between them. The CDR3 loop reads CASSLAQANSPLHF. Here the CDR3 DNA reads TGTGCCAGCAGTTTAGCGCAAGCTAATTCACCCCTCCACTTT.

The chain recombines TRBV19 with TRBJ2-2; 7 bases fit TRBD1. The CDR3 extends over 14 amino acids. V gave up 5 bases and J gave up 1 base; unmatched junction bases: 1. Germline CDR1 is LNHDA and CDR2 is SQIVND (reference sequence). The CDR3 nucleotides read TGTGCCAGTAGTCACAGGGGGAACACCGGGGAGCTGTTTTTT. Its translation is CASSHRGNTGELFF.

This clonotype was found many times. The gene calls are TRBV12-3 or TRBV12-4 and TRBJ2-1, with TRBD2 identical over 12 bases. V was clipped by 8 bases and J by 4 bases; unmatched bases: 6. The CDR3 runs to 15 residues. The CDR3 sequence is CASGPTSGGYNEQFF. The CDR3 coding sequence is TGTGCCAGCGGCCCAACTAGCGGGGGGTACAATGAGCAGTTCTTC.

V gene TRBV12-3 or TRBV12-4 combines with J gene TRBJ1-3; D is undetermined. V was shortened by 6 bases and J by 0 bases, with 9 bases between the two germline ends. CDR3 length: 14 residues. The CDR3 sequence is CASRPGHSGNTIYF. CDR3 coding DNA: TGTGCCAGCAGACCCGGGCACTCTGGAAACACCATATATTTT.

V and J are TRBV28 and TRBJ2-7, with no clear D. Germline V gives CDR1 MDHEN, CDR2 SYDVKM. CDR3 size: 12 residues. Trimming stripped 10 bases from V and 2 bases from J, with 12 bases between. This chain's CDR3 is CATSDVTYEQYF. CDR3 sequence (DNA): TGTGCCACAAGCGACGTTACCTACGAGCAGTACTTC.

V gene TRBV27 combines with J gene TRBJ2-2; D is tentatively TRBD1 or TRBD2 (6 bases each). Germline loops: CDR1 MNHEY, CDR2 SMNVEV (reference sequence). The germline V and J ends were trimmed by 3 bases and 1 base, with 12 bases remaining between them. The CDR3 is made up of 16 amino acids. The CDR3 loop is CASSFWGARNTGELFF. The CDR3 region has the DNA TGTGCCAGCAGTTTTTGGGGGGCGCGGAACACCGGGGAGCTGTTTTTT.

The chain employs TRBV2 and TRBJ1-6; 7 positions match TRBD1. The CDR3 contains 16 residues. The V gene's germline CDR1 is SNHLY and CDR2 FYNNEI. J gave up 10 bases and V 7 bases, and 16 bases lay outside the gene matches. CDR3 nucleotides: TGTGCCAGCAATTTGCGACCGGACAGGATTGAATCACCCCTCCACTTT. Its translation: CASNLRPDRIESPLHF.

V gene TRBV9 combines with J gene TRBJ2-2; possibly TRBD1 for D (8 bases). V lost 4 bases, J lost 6 bases, and 19 bases lay in between. The V gene's germline CDR1 is SGDLS and CDR2 YYNGEE. The CDR3 runs 16 residues. Here the CDR3 DNA reads TGTGCCAGCAGCCCAACAGGGGGGGGTGGAGCCGGGGAGCTGTTTTTT. Translating it yields CASSPTGGGGAGELFF.

This clonotype appeared many times. The V gene is TRBV7-9, the J gene TRBJ1-5, with D hard to call. Between the trimmed V and J ends, which lost 3 bases and 2 bases, there was a span of 2 bases. This CDR3 spans 12 amino acids. From germline, CDR1 is SEHNR and CDR2 FQNEAQ (reference sequence). The CDR3 coding sequence is TGTGCCAGCAGCTTCGGCAATCAGCCCCAGCATTTT. Translated, it gives CASSFGNQPQHF.

J is TRBJ1-6 and V is TRBV9; weak D call: TRBD1 (5 bases). Germline values: CDR1 SGDLS, CDR2 YYNGEE. V was pared by 2 bases and J by 5 bases, with 8 bases between. This CDR3 spans 14 amino acids. The CDR3 sequence is CASSVQGNNSPLHF. DNA for the CDR3: TGTGCCAGCAGCGTCCAGGGTAATAATTCACCCCTCCACTTT.

A note on this clonotype: Since a much larger clone is just one base distant, this may be a read error. The chain is built from TRBV7-9 and TRBJ2-5, with 8 bases matching TRBD2. CDR3 length: 12 residues. Germline V gene data show CDR1 as SEHNR and CDR2 as FQNEAQ (reference sequence). The trim removed 5 bases at V and 7 bases at J, leaving 3 bases unmatched. DNA for the CDR3: TGTGCCAGCAGCGAGAGCGGGGGGACCCAGTACTTC. This sequence encodes CASSESGGTQYF.

V is TRBV5-5 and J is TRBJ1-2, with D tentatively TRBD1 (5 bases). There are 14 residues in the CDR3. The germline V gene encodes CDR1 SGHKS and CDR2 YYEKEE (reference sequence). The ends were cut back, 4 bases at V and 5 bases at J, with 15 bases in the middle. DNA for the CDR3: TGTGCCAGCAGCCCTCACGGGACGGATTATGGCTACACCTTC. Amino acid sequence: CASSPHGTDYGYTF. Using reference TRBV5-5 and TRBJ1-2 for the parts outside the CDR3, the full variable domain is DAGVTQSPTHLIKTRGQQVTLRCSPISGHKSVSWYQQVLGQGPQFIFQYYEKEERGRGNFPDRFSARQFPNYSSELNVNALLLGDSALYLCASSPHGTDYGYTFGSGTRLTVV.

The rearrangement links TRBV7-6 to TRBJ2-7, with 8 nucleotides matching TRBD2. The germline CDR1 and CDR2 sequences are SGHVS and FNYEAQ. Germline trimming cut 1 base from V and 6 bases from J; bases unmatched to any gene: 8. The CDR3 has 15 residues. This chain's CDR3 is CASSLVVGLGSEQYF. The CDR3 nucleotides read TGTGCCAGCAGCTTAGTGGTGGGACTAGGGAGCGAGCAGTACTTC.

This clonotype was detected only a few times. In nucleotides, the CDR3 is TGTGCCAGCAGCTTACCTCCCGGGACAGGGGCTAGCGGGAGCTCCTACGAGCAGTACTTC. Protein product: CASSLPPGTGASGSSYEQYF. The rearrangement joins TRBV7-9 to TRBJ2-7; D is possibly TRBD1 or TRBD2 (10 bases each). Germline lookup yields CDR1 SEHNR and CDR2 FQNEAQ (reference sequence). Trimming stripped 2 bases from V and 0 bases from J, with 26 bases between. The length of the CDR3 is 20 residues.

The chain recombines TRBV5-1 with TRBJ2-3, with D possibly being TRBD1 (6 bases). Germline assignment: CDR1 SGHRS and CDR2 YFSETQ. This CDR3 has 15 residues. V was clipped by 4 bases and J by 1 base, with 13 bases between them. This chain's CDR3 is CASSPRQERTDTQYF. The CDR3 coding sequence is TGCGCCAGCAGCCCGCGACAGGAGCGCACAGATACGCAGTATTTT.

The rearrangement uses TRBV12-3 or TRBV12-4 and TRBJ2-7; no definite D call. The CDR3 totals 13 residues. V shed 1 base and J shed 2 bases, with 6 bases lying between them. In DNA, the CDR3 is TGTGCCAGCAGTTTAGAGGGCCCCTACGAGCAGTACTTC. It translates to CASSLEGPYEQYF.

This clonotype was observed a few times. V usage is TRBV27 and J usage is TRBJ1-5, with 9 bases matching TRBD1. CDR1 and CDR2 from the germline V gene are MNHEY and SMNVEV (reference sequence). Unmatched junction bases numbered 5, after V lost 5 bases and J lost 6 bases. The CDR3 extends over 14 amino acids. This CDR3 reads CASSHTGGGQPQHF. CDR3 nucleotides: TGTGCCAGCAGTCATACAGGGGGCGGTCAGCCCCAGCATTTT.

This sequence joins TRBV29-1 and TRBJ2-1, with 16 bases aligning to TRBD2. V dropped 6 bases and J dropped 0; count of bases not matched to a gene: 5. This CDR3 has 17 residues. CDR1 is SQVTM, CDR2 ANQGSEA, per germline. Here the CDR3 reads CSVDGTSGRGSYNEQFF. DNA of the CDR3: TGCAGCGTCGACGGGACTAGCGGGAGGGGCTCCTACAATGAGCAGTTCTTC.

This chain links TRBV29-1 with TRBJ2-7; 7 nucleotides match TRBD1. Germline V gene data show CDR1 as SQVTM and CDR2 as ANQGSEA. This CDR3 region has 11 residues. Trimming cost V 7 bases and J 5 bases; bases outside gene matches: 5. The CDR3 sequence is CSASDRDEQYF. The CDR3 DNA reads as TGCAGCGCCAGCGACAGGGACGAGCAGTACTTC.

This clonotype occurred many times. The chain is built from TRBV11-2 and TRBJ2-5; possibly TRBD1 or TRBD2 for D (5 bases each). Trimming shortened V by 3 bases and J by 5 bases, and 16 bases separated the two germline ends. Germline CDR1 reads SGHAT; CDR2 reads FQNNGV. The CDR3 spans 15 residues. The CDR3 DNA sequence: TGTGCCAGCAGCTTGGGACCCCTTCCGTTTGAGACCCAGTACTTC. This codes for CASSLGPLPFETQYF.